The 6 T cell receptor beta chains listed next were all sequenced from one sample in a study of OX40 agonist ivuxolimab in advanced cancers. Produced via immunoSEQ multiplex PCR; TCRdb's table is partial and in-frame only. Of some 80,000 clones listed, more than 75% are singletons. The input for sequencing was CD4+ or CD8+ T cells sorted from blood, taken in a trial of the OX40 agonist ivuxolimab. The receptors were sampled from an adult with an advanced solid tumor such as melanoma, head and neck, liver or kidney cancer.

This rearrangement joins TRBV5-6 to TRBJ1-1, with D possibly being TRBD1 (5 bases). This CDR3 is 13 amino acids long. CDR1 and CDR2 from the germline V gene are SGHDT and YYEEEE. Trimming took 0 bases from V and 7 from J, leaving 10 bases between them. CDR3 in DNA: TGTGCCAGCAGCTTGGCCGTGACAGATGAAGCTTTCTTT. Its translation is CASSLAVTDEAFF. Full variable domain (remainder filled in from reference TRBV5-6 and TRBJ1-1): DAGVTQSPTHLIKTRGQQVTLRCSPKSGHDTVSWYQQALGQGPQFIFQYYEEEERQRGNFPDRFSGHQFPNYSSELNVNALLLGDSALYLCASSLAVTDEAFFGQGTRLTVV.

This chain uses TRBV19 with TRBJ2-3; tentative D call: TRBD2 (5 bases). The V and J ends lost 2 bases and 6 bases respectively, with 9 bases between them. Germline V gene sequence: CDR1 LNHDA, CDR2 SQIVND (reference sequence). CDR3 length equals 13 residues. CDR3 nucleotide sequence: TGTGCCAGTAGTATACGGACTCGCGATACGCAGTATTTT. Encoded protein: CASSIRTRDTQYF.

This chain joins TRBV18 and TRBJ1-2; TRBD1 aligns across 8 bases. Losses at the gene ends were 3 bases for V and 3 bases for J; bases not matched to a gene: 3. This CDR3 is built from 14 residues. Germline V gene sequence: CDR1 KGHSH, CDR2 LQKENI. Here the CDR3 reads CASSPGQGDYGYTF. As DNA, the CDR3 is TGTGCCAGCTCACCTGGACAGGGAGACTATGGCTACACCTTC.

The table lists this clone with a count of one. This sequence joins TRBV7-8 and TRBJ1-1; D is unclear. The CDR3 contains 16 residues. With 1 base removed from V and 1 base from J, the gap between germline ends came to 13 bases. From germline, CDR1 is SGHVS and CDR2 FQNEAQ. The CDR3 here is CASSLVPRRGNTEAFF. The CDR3 DNA reads TGTGCCAGCAGCTTAGTGCCCCGCCGGGGGAACACTGAAGCTTTCTTT.

The chain joins TRBV13 to TRBJ2-5; no reliable D call. The CDR3 is 13 amino acids. The germline V and J ends were trimmed by 4 bases and 4 bases, with 10 bases remaining between them. CDR1 and CDR2 (germline): PRHDT, FYEKMQ (reference sequence). The CDR3 DNA is TGTGCCAGCAGCTCCCTAGTTGGAGAGACCCAGTACTTC. Encoded protein: CASSSLVGETQYF.

This chain links TRBV30 with TRBJ1-6; D is ambiguous. From germline, CDR1 is GTSNPN and CDR2 SVGIG (reference sequence). The CDR3 sequence is 13 residues long. Trimming shortened V by 8 bases and J by 8 bases, and 16 bases separated the two germline ends. The CDR3 here is CARKARSDSPLHF. The DNA of the CDR3 is TGTGCCCGGAAGGCCCGTTCTGATTCACCCCTCCACTTT.